The T cell receptor (beta chain) under discussion was sequenced for a study of blood T cell repertoires in COVID-19. On the study more broadly: Whether acute or convalescent, the COVID-19 samples came from the United States, Italy and Spain.

Original processing notes: Estimation of nucleated cell counts relied on the amplification of reference gene primers. Using immunoSEQ multiplex PCR, the repertoire was profiled, and TCRdb retains in-frame clones only, with some absent. V and J calls and clone size are given by that table; D and trimming were obtained from the DNA. The profile covers 45,000 to 70,000 clones, with about four fifths appearing a single time and under 30% taken by the ten largest. This CDR3 is built from 15 residues. Germline V gene lookup returns CDR1 SEHNR and CDR2 FQNEAQ (reference sequence). Losses at the gene ends were 3 bases for V and 6 bases for J; bases not matched to a gene: 10.

This clonotype was sampled from a woman at least 80 years old with active or convalescent COVID-19. The chain joins TRBV7-9 to TRBJ2-7; 8 nucleotides line up with TRBD2. The sequencing input was peripheral blood. CDR3 DNA: TGTGCCAGCAGCTTCCCCCCCGGGGGGGAAACCGAGCAGTACTTC. Translated: CASSFPPGGETEQYF.